This T cell receptor beta chain was captured in a study of OX40 agonist ivuxolimab in advanced cancers. Study in general: Checkpoint inhibitors had been given previously to about 40% of patients.

This CDR3 is built from 15 residues. V was pared by 0 bases and J by 3 bases, with 8 bases between. Germline V gene data show CDR1 as SGHAT and CDR2 as FQNNGV. The table came from immunoSEQ multiplex PCR; TCRdb's copy has only in-frame clones and leaves some out. The sample has 60,000 or so clones; about 90% are singletons. This chain joins TRBV11-2 and TRBJ1-4; D unclear. Source: CD4+ or CD8+ T cells sorted from blood, taken in a trial of the OX40 agonist ivuxolimab. The TCR was taken from an adult with an advanced solid tumor such as melanoma, head and neck, liver or kidney cancer. The CDR3 region is CASSLDGVANEKLFF. In nucleotides, the CDR3 is TGTGCCAGCAGCTTAGATGGGGTGGCTAATGAAAAACTGTTTTTT.